This T cell receptor beta chain emerged from a study of cytomegalovirus exposure and HLA in healthy donors. Remarks on this clone: The antigen is not known.

The study's findings and limits: In a later analysis, across HLA loci, associated TCR counts were highest for DRB1, lowest for HLA-C.

Vbeta (60) and Jbeta (13) primers were used in the PCR. The assay was immunoSEQ multiplex PCR, and TCRdb's table has in-frame clones only and misses some. The sample contains tens of thousands of clones, roughly 80% of which appear only once. The sequence came from a woman aged 25-40 years in good health and CMV-seronegative. The specimen sequenced was PBMCs.

The CDR3 coding sequence is TGTGCCAGCCAAACCTATCTGGAGCAGTTCTTC. Amino acids: CASQTYLEQFF. The rearrangement links TRBV6-6 to TRBJ2-1, with D uncertain. The CDR3 extends over 11 amino acids. Trimming removed 8 bases at V and 10 bases at J, with 12 bases between. Looked up from germline, CDR1 is MNHNY and CDR2 is SVGAGI (reference sequence).